This record looks at one TCR beta chain sequence and its context. Antigen unknown. Only in-frame clones appear in the TCRdb table, and some are missing; sequencing was by immunoSEQ multiplex PCR. Of approximately 21,000 clones in the sample, about 88% were seen once. Trimming removed 3 bases from V and 0 bases from J, with 13 bases in between. CDR1 and CDR2 from the germline V gene are SGHRS and YFSETQ. There are 16 residues in the CDR3. The data derive from a study of T cells in localized non-small cell lung cancer. General observations from the study: Among blood samples, higher T cell density accompanied longer overall survival. Because researchers sequenced only one region of the tumor, heterogeneity is still possible. Adjacent lung held a median roughly 56 of the top 100 tumor clones.

This receptor was identified in a male donor aged 60 or over with stage I lung adenocarcinoma. This chain links TRBV5-1 with TRBJ2-1; no reliable D call. Here the sequenced sample was peripheral blood, taken before any cancer treatment. The CDR3 sequence is CASSWSPTGSYNEQFF. The DNA for the CDR3 is TGCGCCAGCAGCTGGTCCCCTACCGGCTCCTACAATGAGCAGTTCTTC. The complete variable domain, with remaining parts taken from reference TRBV5-1 and TRBJ2-1, reads KAGVTQTPRYLIKTRGQQVTLSCSPISGHRSVSWYQQTPGQGLQFLFEYFSETQRNKGNFPGRFSGRQFSNSRSEMNVSTLELGDSALYLCASSWSPTGSYNEQFFGPGTRLTVL.